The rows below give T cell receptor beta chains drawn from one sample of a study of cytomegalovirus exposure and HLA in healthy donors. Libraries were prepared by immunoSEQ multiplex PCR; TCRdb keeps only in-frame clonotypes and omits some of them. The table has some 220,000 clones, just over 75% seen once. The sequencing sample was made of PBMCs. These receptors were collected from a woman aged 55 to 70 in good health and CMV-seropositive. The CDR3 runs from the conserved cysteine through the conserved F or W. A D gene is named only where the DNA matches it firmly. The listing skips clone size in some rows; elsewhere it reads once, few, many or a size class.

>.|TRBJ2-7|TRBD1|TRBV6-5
CASSRVDRGGNEQYF
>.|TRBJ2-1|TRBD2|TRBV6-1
CASSGTSVDNEQFF
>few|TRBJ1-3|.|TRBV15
CATSRDLTGGDTIYF
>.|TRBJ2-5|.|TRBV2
CASSGQSETQYF
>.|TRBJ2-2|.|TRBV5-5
CASSLSLNRVTGELFF
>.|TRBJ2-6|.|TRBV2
CASSEGVAGANVLTF
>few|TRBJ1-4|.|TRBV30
CAWSGPSGQTNEKLFF
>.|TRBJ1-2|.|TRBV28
CASRRIYGYTF
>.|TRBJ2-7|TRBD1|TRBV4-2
CASSQEGAGTGDYEQYF
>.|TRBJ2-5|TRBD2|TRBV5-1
CASSMGLAGVGETQYF
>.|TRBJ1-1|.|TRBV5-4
CASSLAGSWTEAFF
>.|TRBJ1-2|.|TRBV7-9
CSSTPPGGRYGYTF
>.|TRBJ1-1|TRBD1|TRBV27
CASSSQGVTEAFF
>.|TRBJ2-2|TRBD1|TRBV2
CASGGTGGPGELFF
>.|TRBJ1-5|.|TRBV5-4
CASSLGVNSNQPQHF
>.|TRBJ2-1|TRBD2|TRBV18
CASSPLAGGSYNEQFF
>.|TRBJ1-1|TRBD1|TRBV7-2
CASNQQGQDTEAFF
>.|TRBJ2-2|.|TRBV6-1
CASSESGPGELFF
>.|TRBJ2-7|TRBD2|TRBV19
CASSNQREGEQYF
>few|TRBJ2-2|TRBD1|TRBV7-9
CASSPSYRGRRSTGELFF
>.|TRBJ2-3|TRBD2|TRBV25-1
CASRPSGPDTQYF
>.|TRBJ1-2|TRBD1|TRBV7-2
CASSSAGTGYNYGYTF
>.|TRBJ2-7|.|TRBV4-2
CASSQGQGGEQYF
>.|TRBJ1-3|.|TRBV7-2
CASSLGPRGAGNTIYF
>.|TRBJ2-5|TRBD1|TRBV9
CASSAATGSRETQYF
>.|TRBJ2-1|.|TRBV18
CASSPDRQTYNEQFF
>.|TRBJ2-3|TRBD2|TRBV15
CATSTGLAGRVDTQYF
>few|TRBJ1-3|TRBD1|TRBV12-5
CASGPRQGEHTIYF
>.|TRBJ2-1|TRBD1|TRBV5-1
CASSLLRGQGLDEQFF
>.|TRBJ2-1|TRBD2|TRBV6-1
CASSPSSGRSNEQFF
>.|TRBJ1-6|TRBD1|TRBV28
CASSLGQGGSPLHF
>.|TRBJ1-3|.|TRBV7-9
CASSFAGALNTIYF
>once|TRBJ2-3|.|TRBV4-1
CASSQGLGRDTQYF
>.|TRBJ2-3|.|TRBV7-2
CASSLAEPSTQYF
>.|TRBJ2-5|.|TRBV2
CASSDQGVQETQYF
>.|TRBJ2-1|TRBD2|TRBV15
CATSKPSGISSYNEQFF
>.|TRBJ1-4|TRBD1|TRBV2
CASRLGQGGKKLFF
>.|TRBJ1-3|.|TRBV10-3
CGGLTGNTIYF
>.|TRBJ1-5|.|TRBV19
CASSFMGQNQPQHF
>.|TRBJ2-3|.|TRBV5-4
CASSVFLAASTDTQYF
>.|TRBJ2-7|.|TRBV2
CASSTQRYSYEQYF
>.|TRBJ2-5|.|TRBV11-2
CASSPSSTQETQYF
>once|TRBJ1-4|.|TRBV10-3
CAISDVTLSNPRIGEKLFF
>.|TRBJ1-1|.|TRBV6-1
CASSGGEDTEAFF
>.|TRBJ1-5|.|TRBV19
CASSRHSGIRYSNQPQHF
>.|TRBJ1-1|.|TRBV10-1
CASSGGGLDTEAFF
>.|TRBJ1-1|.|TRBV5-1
CASSLGTGRWAEAFF
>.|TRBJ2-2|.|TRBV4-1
CASSQERSTNTGELFF
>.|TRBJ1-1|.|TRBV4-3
CASSYQVNTEAFF
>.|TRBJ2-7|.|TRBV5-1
CASSLDAVSYEQYF
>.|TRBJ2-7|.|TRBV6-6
CASSYETGIYEQYF
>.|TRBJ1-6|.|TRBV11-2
CASSLVTGHSPLHF
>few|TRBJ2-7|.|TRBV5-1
CASSLLASDAYEQYF
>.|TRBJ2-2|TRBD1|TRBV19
CASKPGQGPGELFF
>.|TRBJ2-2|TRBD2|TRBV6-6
CASKSPSGSEMFF
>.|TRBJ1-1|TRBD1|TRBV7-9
CASSPQGENTEAFF
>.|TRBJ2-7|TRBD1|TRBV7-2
CASSSQGAAYEQYF
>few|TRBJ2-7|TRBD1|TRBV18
CASSPPGQGLYEQYF